The present entry profiles one T cell receptor (beta chain) with its context. Its specificity is not known. This may come from a read error, since a much larger clone is one base off. Germline V gene lookup returns CDR1 MNHNS and CDR2 SASEGT. The CDR3 length is 16 residues. The source of the sample is a study of tumor-infiltrating lymphocytes in primary liver carcinoma. About the study: The patient population consisted of men and women between 30 and 69 years of age. The number of productive TCRbeta reads per sample ranged from roughly 3.5 to 7.13 million and was similar across tissue types.

TCR beta cDNA came from roughly 0.45 ug total RNA, primed with a constant-region primer. Slightly modified ARM-PCR, run as three nested multiplex PCR rounds, produced the TCR beta libraries. Researchers ran the first two PCR rounds for approximately 10 cycles each with TRBV1-TRBV30 forward primers and a C-beta reverse primer. In TCRdb, the multiplex PCR reads were re-called with MiXCR into one record per CDR3 protein. The data show approximately 210,000 distinct CDR3 sequences, less than 70% seen once. Overall study findings and caveats: The difference in top-250-clone fraction between tumors and blood was significant, favoring tumors (p = 0.039). Between tumor regions, pairs overlapped more than tumor-adjacent and tumor-blood pairs did.

Blood RNA was derived from unsorted whole blood, and germline DNA was extracted too. The sequence was collected from a woman aged 55-69 years with primary liver carcinoma and hepatitis B virus infection. V is TRBV6-1 and J is TRBJ2-2, with 11 bases matching TRBD2. The sequencing sample was made of peripheral blood. The DNA for the CDR3 is TGTGCCAGCAGTGGTCAACTAGCGGGAGCCACCGGGGGGCTGTTTTTT. Amino acids: CASSGQLAGATGGLFF.